The 3 T cell receptor beta chains below come from one sample, sequenced in a study of cytotoxic CD8 clonotypes in ibrutinib-treated CLL. The assay was immunoSEQ multiplex PCR, and TCRdb's table has in-frame clones only and misses some. The table shows approximately 140,000 clones, with approximately 80% occurring only once. Sample: PBMCs, taken after 12 months of ibrutinib treatment. The source of these receptors is a human donor with chronic lymphocytic leukemia.

The V and J genes are TRBV28 and TRBJ2-2; D is possibly TRBD1 (7 bases). There are 15 residues in the CDR3. Trimming stripped 6 bases from V and 3 bases from J, with 14 bases between. Germline-derived CDR1 and CDR2 are MDHEN and SYDVKM. The CDR3, as DNA: TGTGCCAGCAGCGGGGGACAGTCATACACCGGGGAGCTGTTTTTT. Protein product: CASSGGQSYTGELFF.

This clone was seen once. The V and J genes are TRBV27 and TRBJ2-7; D possibly corresponds to TRBD1 (6 bases). The CDR3 loop spans 13 amino acids. Trimming took 8 bases from V and 6 from J, leaving 17 bases between them. From germline, CDR1 is MNHEY and CDR2 SMNVEV (reference sequence). The CDR3 region has the DNA TGTGCCAGCTTACAGGGCGGCTCCGGCGAGCAGTACTTC. Encoded protein: CASLQGGSGEQYF.

This clone was observed a few times. This chain joins TRBV28 and TRBJ1-3; a weak D match, TRBD1 (5 bases). The CDR3 consists of 14 residues. V lost 7 bases and J 4 bases, leaving 14 bases between the germline ends. Germline V gene data show CDR1 as MDHEN and CDR2 as SYDVKM. CDR3 residues: CASISRGSGNTIYF. The CDR3 DNA sequence: TGTGCCAGCATTAGTAGGGGCTCAGGAAACACCATATATTTT.